The clone carrying this T cell receptor (beta chain) was seen only a few times. Its cognate antigen is unknown. Then a second PCR, running about 6 to 11 cycles, was carried out with a sample-barcoded 5' primer and a J-beta primer mix. TCRdb itself ran the 5' RACE reads through MiXCR, one entry per CDR3 protein. Of 600,000 to 1,000,000 distinct CDR3 sequences in the sample, roughly 25% were seen once. The data derive from a study of blood T cells in healthy people across ages. Points from the study as a whole: Age showed a roughly linear inverse relationship with TCR beta diversity per million T cells. Shifts in expanded clonotypes may have been confounded by donor CMV status, which was unknown.

V was trimmed by 4 bases and J by 4 bases, leaving 16 bases between them. The CDR3 extends over 15 amino acids. This sample was also put to use in a study of T cells of mothers and their children.

Material: blood. The J gene is TRBJ2-5, the V gene TRBV12-3 or TRBV12-4; D is ambiguous. The receptor's source is a boy younger than 18 in good health. CDR3 residues: CASSSSLLGLETQYF. CDR3 in DNA: TGTGCCAGCAGTTCCTCCCTCTTAGGGCTAGAGACCCAGTACTTC.